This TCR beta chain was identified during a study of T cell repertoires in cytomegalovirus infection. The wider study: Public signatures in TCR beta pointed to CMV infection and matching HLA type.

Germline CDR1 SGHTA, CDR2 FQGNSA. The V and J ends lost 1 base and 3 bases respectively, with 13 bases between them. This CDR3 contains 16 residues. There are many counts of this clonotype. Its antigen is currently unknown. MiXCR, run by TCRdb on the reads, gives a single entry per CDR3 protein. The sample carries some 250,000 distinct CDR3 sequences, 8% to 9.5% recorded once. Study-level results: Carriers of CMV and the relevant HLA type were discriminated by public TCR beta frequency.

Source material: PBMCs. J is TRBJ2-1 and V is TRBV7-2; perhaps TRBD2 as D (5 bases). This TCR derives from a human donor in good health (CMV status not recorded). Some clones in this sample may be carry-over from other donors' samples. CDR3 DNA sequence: TGTGCCAGCAGCTTAGGTACAGCGGCCTACTACAATGAGCAGTTCTTC. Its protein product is CASSLGTAAYYNEQFF.